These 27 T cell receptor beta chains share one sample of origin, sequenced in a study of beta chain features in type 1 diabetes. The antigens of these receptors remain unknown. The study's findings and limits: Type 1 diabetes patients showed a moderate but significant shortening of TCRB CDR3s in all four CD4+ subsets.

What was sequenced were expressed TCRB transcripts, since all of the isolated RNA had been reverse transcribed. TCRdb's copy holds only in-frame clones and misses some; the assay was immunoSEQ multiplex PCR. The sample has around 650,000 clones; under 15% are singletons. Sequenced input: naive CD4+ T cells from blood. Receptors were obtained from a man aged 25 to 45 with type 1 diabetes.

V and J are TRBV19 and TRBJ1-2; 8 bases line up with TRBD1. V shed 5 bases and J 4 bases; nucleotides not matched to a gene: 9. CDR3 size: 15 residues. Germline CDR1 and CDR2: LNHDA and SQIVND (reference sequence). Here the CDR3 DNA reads TGTGCCAGTAGTCCCCAGGGACAGGACCTCTATGGCTACACCTTC. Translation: CASSPQGQDLYGYTF.

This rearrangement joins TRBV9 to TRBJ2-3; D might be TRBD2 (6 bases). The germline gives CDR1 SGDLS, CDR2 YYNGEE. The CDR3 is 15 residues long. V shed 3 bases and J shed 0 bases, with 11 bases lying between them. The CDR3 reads CASSARDSSTDTQYF. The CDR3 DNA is TGTGCCAGCAGCGCCCGGGACTCTAGCACAGATACGCAGTATTTT.

CDR3 amino acids: CASVLRRGMSETQYF. The CDR3 DNA reads TGTGCCAGCGTCTTGAGGAGGGGAATGTCGGAGACCCAGTACTTC. The chain couples TRBV7-2 to TRBJ2-5, with D possibly matching TRBD2 (6 bases). CDR3 length: 15 amino acids. V was clipped by 8 bases and J by 5 bases, with 21 bases between them. Germline V CDR1 and CDR2: SGHTA, FQGNSA. Using reference TRBV7-2 and TRBJ2-5 for the parts outside the CDR3, the full variable domain is GAGVSQSPSNKVTEKGKDVELRCDPISGHTALYWYRQSLGQGLEFLIYFQGNSAPDKSGLPSDRFSAERTGGSVSTLTIQRTQQEDSAVYLCASVLRRGMSETQYFGPGTRLLVL.

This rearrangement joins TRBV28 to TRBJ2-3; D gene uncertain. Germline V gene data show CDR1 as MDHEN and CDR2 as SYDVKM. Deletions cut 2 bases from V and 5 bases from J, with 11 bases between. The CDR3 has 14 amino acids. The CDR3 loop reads CASSLGGGRDTQYF. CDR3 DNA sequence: TGTGCCAGCAGTTTAGGCGGCGGCCGAGATACGCAGTATTTT.

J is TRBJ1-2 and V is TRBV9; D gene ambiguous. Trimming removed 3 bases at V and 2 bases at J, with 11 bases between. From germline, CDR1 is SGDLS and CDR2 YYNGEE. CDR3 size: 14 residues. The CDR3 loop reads CASSALSANYGYTF. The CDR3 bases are TGTGCCAGCAGCGCGCTATCGGCCAACTATGGCTACACCTTC.

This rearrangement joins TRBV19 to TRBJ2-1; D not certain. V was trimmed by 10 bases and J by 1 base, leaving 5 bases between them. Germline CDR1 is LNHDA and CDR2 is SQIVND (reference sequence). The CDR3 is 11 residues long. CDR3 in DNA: TGTGCCATTGGATCCTACAATGAGCAGTTCTTC. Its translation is CAIGSYNEQFF.

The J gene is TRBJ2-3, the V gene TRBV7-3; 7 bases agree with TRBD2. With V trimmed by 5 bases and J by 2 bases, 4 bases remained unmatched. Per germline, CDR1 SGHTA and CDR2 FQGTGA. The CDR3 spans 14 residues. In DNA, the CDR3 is TGTGCCAGCAGCCGCGGGGGTCTCACAGATACGCAGTATTTT. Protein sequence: CASSRGGLTDTQYF.

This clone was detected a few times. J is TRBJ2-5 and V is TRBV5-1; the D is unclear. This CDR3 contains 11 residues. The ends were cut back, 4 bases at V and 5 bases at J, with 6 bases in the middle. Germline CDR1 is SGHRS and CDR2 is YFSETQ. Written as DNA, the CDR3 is TGCGCCAGCAGCAGAGGCGAGACCCAGTACTTC. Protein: CASSRGETQYF.

The CDR3 sequence: CAIGGGAENSPLHF. For the CDR3, the DNA is TGTGCCATCGGGGGCGGGGCGGAAAATTCACCCCTCCACTTT. J is TRBJ1-6 and V is TRBV10-3, with D possibly being TRBD1 (6 bases). The CDR3 has 14 amino acids. From germline, CDR1 is ENHRY and CDR2 SYGVKD. Trimming stripped 8 bases from V and 7 bases from J, with 15 bases between.

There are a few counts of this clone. CDR3 DNA: TGTGCCAGCAGCCCTGGTCTAGCGGGAATAGAAGAGACCCAGTACTTC. Translated: CASSPGLAGIEETQYF. This chain joins TRBV5-4 and TRBJ2-5; 9 bases agree with TRBD2. The CDR3 consists of 16 residues. From germline, CDR1 is SGHNT and CDR2 YYREEE (reference sequence). J lost 3 bases, V lost 4 bases, and 10 bases had no gene match.

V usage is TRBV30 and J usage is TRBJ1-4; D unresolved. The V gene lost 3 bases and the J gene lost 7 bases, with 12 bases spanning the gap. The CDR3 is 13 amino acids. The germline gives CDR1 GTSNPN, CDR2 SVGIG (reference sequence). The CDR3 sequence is CAWSLNTGEKLFF. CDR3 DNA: TGTGCCTGGAGCCTGAACACGGGTGAAAAACTGTTTTTT.

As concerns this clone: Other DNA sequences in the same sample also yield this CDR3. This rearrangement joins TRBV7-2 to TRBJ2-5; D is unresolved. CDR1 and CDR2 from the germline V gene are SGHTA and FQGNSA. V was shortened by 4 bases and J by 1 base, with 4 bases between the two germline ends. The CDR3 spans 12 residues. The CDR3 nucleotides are TGTGCCAGCAGCTGGGGCCAAGAGACCCAGTACTTC. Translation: CASSWGQETQYF.

CDR3 residues: CASSMTGYGEQFF. The CDR3 coding sequence is TGTGCCAGTAGTATGACCGGGTACGGTGAGCAGTTCTTC. This chain links TRBV19 with TRBJ2-1; D ambiguous. CDR3 size: 13 residues. The germline gives CDR1 LNHDA, CDR2 SQIVND (reference sequence). Trimming shortened V by 3 bases and J by 9 bases, and 12 bases separated the two germline ends.

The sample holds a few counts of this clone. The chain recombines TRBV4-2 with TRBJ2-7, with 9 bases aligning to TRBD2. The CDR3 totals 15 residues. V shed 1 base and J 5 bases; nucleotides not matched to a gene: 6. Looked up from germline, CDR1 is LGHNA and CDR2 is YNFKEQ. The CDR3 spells CASSQARGTSNEQYF. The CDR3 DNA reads TGTGCCAGCAGCCAAGCACGCGGGACTAGCAACGAGCAGTACTTC.

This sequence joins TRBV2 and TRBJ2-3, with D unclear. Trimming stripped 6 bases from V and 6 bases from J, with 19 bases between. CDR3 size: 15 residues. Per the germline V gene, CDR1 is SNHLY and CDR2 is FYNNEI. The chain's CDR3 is CASSAGGSRTDTQYF. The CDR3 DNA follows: TGTGCCAGCAGCGCCGGCGGATCTAGGACCGATACGCAGTATTTT.

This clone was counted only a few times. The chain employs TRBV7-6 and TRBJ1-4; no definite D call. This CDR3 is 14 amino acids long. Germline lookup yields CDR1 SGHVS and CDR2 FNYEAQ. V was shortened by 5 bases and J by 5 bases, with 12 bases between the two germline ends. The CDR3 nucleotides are TGTGCCAGCAGCAGCAGGAGACTCAATGAAAAACTGTTTTTT. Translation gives CASSSRRLNEKLFF.

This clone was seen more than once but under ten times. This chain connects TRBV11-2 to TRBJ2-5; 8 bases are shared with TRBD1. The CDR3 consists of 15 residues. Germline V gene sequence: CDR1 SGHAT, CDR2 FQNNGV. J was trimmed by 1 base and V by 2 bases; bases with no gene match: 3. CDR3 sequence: CASSLPGTGQETQYF. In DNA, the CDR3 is TGTGCCAGCAGCTTACCCGGGACAGGCCAAGAGACCCAGTACTTC.

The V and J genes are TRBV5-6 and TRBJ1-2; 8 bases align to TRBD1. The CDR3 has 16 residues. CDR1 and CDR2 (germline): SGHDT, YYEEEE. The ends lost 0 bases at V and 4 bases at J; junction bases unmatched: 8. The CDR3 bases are TGTGCCAGCAGCTTGGCCAGGGGGCTTGTCGGCTATGGCTACACCTTC. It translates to CASSLARGLVGYGYTF. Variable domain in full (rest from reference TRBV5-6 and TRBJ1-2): DAGVTQSPTHLIKTRGQQVTLRCSPKSGHDTVSWYQQALGQGPQFIFQYYEEEERQRGNFPDRFSGHQFPNYSSELNVNALLLGDSALYLCASSLARGLVGYGYTFGSGTRLTVV.

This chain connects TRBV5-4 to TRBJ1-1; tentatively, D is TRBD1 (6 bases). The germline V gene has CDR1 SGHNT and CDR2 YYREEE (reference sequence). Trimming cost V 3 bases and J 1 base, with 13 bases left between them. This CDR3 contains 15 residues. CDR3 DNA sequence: TGTGCCAGCAGCTCAGTGACAGGCGGGAACACTGAAGCTTTCTTT. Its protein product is CASSSVTGGNTEAFF.

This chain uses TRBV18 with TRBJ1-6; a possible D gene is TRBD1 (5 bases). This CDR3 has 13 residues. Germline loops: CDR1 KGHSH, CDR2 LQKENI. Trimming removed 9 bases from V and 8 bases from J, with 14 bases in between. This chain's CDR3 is CASTGGSDSPLHF. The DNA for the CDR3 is TGTGCCAGTACGGGGGGTTCGGATTCACCCCTCCACTTT.

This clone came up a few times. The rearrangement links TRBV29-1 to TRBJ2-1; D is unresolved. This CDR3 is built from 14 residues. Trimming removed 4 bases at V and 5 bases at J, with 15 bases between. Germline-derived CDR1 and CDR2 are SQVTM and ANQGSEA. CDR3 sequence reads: CSVVSGDWNNEQFF. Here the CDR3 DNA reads TGCAGCGTTGTGTCTGGGGATTGGAACAATGAGCAGTTCTTC.

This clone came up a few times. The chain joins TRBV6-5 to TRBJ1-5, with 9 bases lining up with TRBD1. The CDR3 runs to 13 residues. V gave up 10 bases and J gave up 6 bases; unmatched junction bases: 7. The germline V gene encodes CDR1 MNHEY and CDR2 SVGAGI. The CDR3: CATKGTGRQPQHF. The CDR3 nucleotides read TGTGCCACGAAAGGGACAGGGCGTCAGCCCCAGCATTTT.

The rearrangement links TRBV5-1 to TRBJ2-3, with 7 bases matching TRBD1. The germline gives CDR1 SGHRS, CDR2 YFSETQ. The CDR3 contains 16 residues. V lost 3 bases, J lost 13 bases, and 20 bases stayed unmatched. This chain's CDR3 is CASSWPRQGVEGTEYF. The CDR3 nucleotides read TGCGCCAGCAGCTGGCCGCGACAGGGAGTCGAGGGCACTGAGTATTTT.

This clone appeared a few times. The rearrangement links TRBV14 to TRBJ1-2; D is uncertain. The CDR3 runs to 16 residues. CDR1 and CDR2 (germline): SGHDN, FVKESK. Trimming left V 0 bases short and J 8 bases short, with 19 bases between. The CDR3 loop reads CASSQDETPHPYGYTF. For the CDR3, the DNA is TGTGCCAGCAGCCAAGATGAGACCCCACATCCCTACGGCTACACCTTC.

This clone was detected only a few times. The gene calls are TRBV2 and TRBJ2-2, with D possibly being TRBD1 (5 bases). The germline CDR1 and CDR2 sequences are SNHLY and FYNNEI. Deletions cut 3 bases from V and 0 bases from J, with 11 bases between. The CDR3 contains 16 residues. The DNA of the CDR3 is TGTGCCAGCAGTGAGGCCAGGGTAACGAACACCGGGGAGCTGTTTTTT. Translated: CASSEARVTNTGELFF.

The CDR3 region has the DNA TGCGCCAGCAGCCACCAAATGACGGCCCTAGCCAAAAACATTCAGTACTTC. Residues: CASSHQMTALAKNIQYF. The chain is built from TRBV4-3 and TRBJ2-4; D uncertain. Germline V gene sequence: CDR1 LGHNA, CDR2 YSLEER. Trimming took 3 bases from V and 0 from J, leaving 15 bases between them. CDR3 length: 17 amino acids.

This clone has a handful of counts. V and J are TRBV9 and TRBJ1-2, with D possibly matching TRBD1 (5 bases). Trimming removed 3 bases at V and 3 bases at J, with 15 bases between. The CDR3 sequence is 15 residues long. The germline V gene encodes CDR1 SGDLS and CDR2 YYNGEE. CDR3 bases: TGTGCCAGCAGCGAGGGTACAGGCGACTACTATGGCTACACCTTC. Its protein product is CASSEGTGDYYGYTF. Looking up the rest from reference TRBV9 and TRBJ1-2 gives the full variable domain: DSGVTQTPKHLITATGQRVTLRCSPRSGDLSVYWYQQSLDQGLQFLIQYYNGEERAKGNILERFSAQQFPDLHSELNLSSLELGDSALYFCASSEGTGDYYGYTFGSGTRLTVV.